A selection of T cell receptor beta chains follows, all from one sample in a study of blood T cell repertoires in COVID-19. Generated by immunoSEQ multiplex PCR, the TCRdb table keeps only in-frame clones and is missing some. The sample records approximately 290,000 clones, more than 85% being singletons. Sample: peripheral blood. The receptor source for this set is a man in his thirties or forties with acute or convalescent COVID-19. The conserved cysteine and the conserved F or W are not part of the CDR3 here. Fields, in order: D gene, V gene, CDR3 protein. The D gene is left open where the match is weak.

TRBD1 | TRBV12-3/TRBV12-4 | ASTRDSPYGYT
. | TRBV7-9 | ASSLYGSSPLH
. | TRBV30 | AWINSPRYEQY
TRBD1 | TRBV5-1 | ASSLGTGTYGYT
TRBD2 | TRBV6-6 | ASRPSGGADTQY
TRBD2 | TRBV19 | ASSFPRGSGNIGELF
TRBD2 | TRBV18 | ASSPGLAGGADTQY
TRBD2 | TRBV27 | ASTPMVAGGPYEQY
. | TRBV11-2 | ASSLIGTGTDTQY
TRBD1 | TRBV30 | AWRAGTDSGNTIY
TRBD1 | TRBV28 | ASTMTGTGDYGYT
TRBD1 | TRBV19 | ASNPDRNSYEQY
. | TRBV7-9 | ASSYGEWGGYT
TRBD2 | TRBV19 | ASSLTSGGYNEQF
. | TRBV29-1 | SVETGSTDTQY
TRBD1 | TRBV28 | ASSFIDRAGELF
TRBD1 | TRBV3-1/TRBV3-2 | ASSSTGVNYGYT
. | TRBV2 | ASSERTLAF
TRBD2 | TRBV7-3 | ASSQTSGGTWNTQY
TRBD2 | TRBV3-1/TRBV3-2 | ASSRRLAASVTDTQY
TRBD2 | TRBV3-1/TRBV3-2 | ASSRRTGGTDTQY
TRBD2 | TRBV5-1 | ASSSGLAGGTSTDTQY
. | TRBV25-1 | ASSAERGPTGVTQY
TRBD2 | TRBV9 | ASSVHSGLQNTGELF
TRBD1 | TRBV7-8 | ASSSPDRKALNTEAF
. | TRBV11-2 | ASSLVTQEIVAQY
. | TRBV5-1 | ASSLDRLDYNEQF
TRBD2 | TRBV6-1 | ASSDARLAGVKGNEQF
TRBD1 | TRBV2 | ASSVLAQGYQPQH
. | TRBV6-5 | ASSQGSHQPQH
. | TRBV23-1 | ASSQSGGCEKLF
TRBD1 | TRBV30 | AWSPGQPYEQY
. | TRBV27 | ASSSNYGYEQY
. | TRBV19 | ASSLRNEQF
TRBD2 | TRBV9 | ASSLGLAGLGETQY
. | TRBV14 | ASSQDFGGTINTEAF
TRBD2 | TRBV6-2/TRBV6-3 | ASSYSSKLSSGMYNEQF